Only a few counts were recorded for the clone carrying this T cell receptor beta chain. Its antigen remains unknown. These data come from a study of shared clonotypes between healthy human individuals. Study-wide results and limits: Sampling used blood alone; tissue repertoires probably differ.

The assay used deep level. Each PCR replicate run on unsorted PBMC took in 300 ng DNA, tens of thousands of T cell genomes. The protocol was immunoSEQ multiplex PCR, while the TCRdb copy is restricted to in-frame clones and leaves out a portion. The table lists about 520,000 clones, about 78% of them singletons. Each unsorted sample relied on around 100 million PBMCs as its source of genomic DNA. Germline V gives CDR1 LGHNA, CDR2 YSLEER. V was pared by 0 bases and J by 3 bases, with 10 bases between. The CDR3 has 15 residues. Material: PBMCs. This sequence originates from a woman aged 40-49 years in good health. Some clones in this sample may be carry-over from other donors' samples. The V call is TRBV4-3, the J call TRBJ2-3; unclear D gene. The CDR3 here is CASSQEGPGTDTQYF. CDR3 coding DNA: TGCGCCAGCAGCCAAGAAGGACCTGGGACAGATACGCAGTATTTT.